This T cell receptor (beta chain) was observed in a study of T cell repertoires and HLA-DP antigens. The wider study: Average DNA input: approximately 230 ng for CD137+CD4+ sorts, 900 to 1,500 ng pre-culture. Whole-study results and caveats: Against both alloantigens, CD137+ clonality was similar, 0.35 to 0.45.

Germline values: CDR1 LNHDA, CDR2 SQIVND (reference sequence). With V trimmed by 5 bases and J by 8 bases, 15 bases remained unmatched. The CDR3 is 16 residues long. The table lists this clone with a count of one. Antigen: not known. Amplification used primers for 54 TRBV and 13 TRBJ segments. For pre-culture CD4+ samples, the target was 190,000 or so T cell genomes. Assay used: immunoSEQ multiplex PCR; TCRdb lists only in-frame clones, some missing. The data hold over 100,000 clones, with 92% observed a single time. Sequencing used CD4+ T cells from PBMCs. The chain recombines TRBV19 with TRBJ1-2; 9 bases line up with TRBD1. The sequence was collected from a woman between 18 and 29 years old in good health and CMV-seronegative. The CDR3 here is CASSFTGTGSLDGYTF. In DNA form, the CDR3 reads TGTGCCAGTAGTTTTACCGGGACAGGGTCCCTTGACGGCTACACCTTC.